The clone carrying this T cell receptor beta chain was found many times. Its antigen is unknown. Per the germline V gene, CDR1 is SGHTA and CDR2 is FQGTGA. This CDR3 is built from 16 residues. The J segment lost 1 base and the V segment lost 7 bases, leaving 10 bases of the junction unmatched. TCRdb re-called the 5' RACE reads with MiXCR, one entry per CDR3 protein. The sample shows some 89,000 distinct CDR3 sequences, approximately 10% of them seen only once. This entry comes from a study of early T cells in non-severe SARS-CoV-2 infection. General observations from the study: Database matching using VDJdb favored anti-spike CD8 responses, with private and CD4 specificities left missing.

The TCR sequence derives from an adult who was a healthcare worker with PCR-confirmed SARS-CoV-2 infection or an uninfected control (not recorded which). The rearrangement joins TRBV7-3 to TRBJ2-3; 8 positions match TRBD1. The source was whole blood, collected at baseline. CDR3 sequence (DNA): TGTGCCAGCAAAGCTGGCGGACAGGGTGGCACAGATACGCAGTATTTT. It specifies CASKAGGQGGTDTQYF. Combining the CDR3 with reference TRBV7-3 and TRBJ2-3 gives the whole variable domain GAGVSQTPSNKVTEKGKYVELRCDPISGHTALYWYRQSLGQGPEFLIYFQGTGAADDSGLPNDRFFAVRPEGSVSTLKIQRTERGDSAVYLCASKAGGQGGTDTQYFGPGTRLTVL.